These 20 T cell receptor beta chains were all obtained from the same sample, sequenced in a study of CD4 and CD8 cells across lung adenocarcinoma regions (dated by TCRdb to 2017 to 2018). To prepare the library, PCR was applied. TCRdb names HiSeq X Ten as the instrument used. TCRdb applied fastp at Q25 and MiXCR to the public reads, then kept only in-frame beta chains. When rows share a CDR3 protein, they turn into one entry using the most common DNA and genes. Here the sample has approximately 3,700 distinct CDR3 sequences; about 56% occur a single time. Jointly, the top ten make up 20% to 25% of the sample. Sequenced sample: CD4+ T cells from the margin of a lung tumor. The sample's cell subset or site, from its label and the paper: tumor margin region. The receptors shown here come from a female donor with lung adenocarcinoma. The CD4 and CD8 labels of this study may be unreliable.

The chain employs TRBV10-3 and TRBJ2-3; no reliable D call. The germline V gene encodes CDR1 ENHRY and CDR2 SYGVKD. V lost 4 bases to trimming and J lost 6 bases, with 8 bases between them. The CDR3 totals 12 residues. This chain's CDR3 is CAISGQGDTQYF. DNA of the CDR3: TGTGCCATCAGTGGCCAAGGGGATACGCAGTATTTT.

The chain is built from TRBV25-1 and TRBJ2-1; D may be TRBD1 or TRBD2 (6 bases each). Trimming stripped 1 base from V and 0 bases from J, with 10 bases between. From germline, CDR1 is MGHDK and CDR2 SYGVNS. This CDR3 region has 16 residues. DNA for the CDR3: TGTGCCAGCAGTGAATTTAAGGGGGGCTCCTACAATGAGCAGTTCTTC. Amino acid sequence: CASSEFKGGSYNEQFF. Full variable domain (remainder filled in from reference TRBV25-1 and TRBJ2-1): EADIYQTPRYLVIGTGKKITLECSQTMGHDKMYWYQQDPGMELHLIHYSYGVNSTEKGDLSSESTVSRIRTEHFPLTLESARPSHTSQYLCASSEFKGGSYNEQFFGPGTRLTVL.

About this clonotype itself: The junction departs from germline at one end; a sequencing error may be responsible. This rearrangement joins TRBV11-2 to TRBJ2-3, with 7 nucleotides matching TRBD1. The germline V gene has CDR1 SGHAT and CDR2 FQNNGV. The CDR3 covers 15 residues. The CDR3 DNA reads TGTGCCAGCAGCTTAGATAGACAGGGCGCCCAGACGCAGTACTTT. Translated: CASSLDRQGAQTQYF.

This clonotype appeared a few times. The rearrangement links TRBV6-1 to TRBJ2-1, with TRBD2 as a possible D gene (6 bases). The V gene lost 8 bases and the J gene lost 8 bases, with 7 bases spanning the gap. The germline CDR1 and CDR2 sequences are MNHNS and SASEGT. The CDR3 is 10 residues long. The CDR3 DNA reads TGTGCCAGCGGGGACTATGAGCAGTTCTTC. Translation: CASGDYEQFF.

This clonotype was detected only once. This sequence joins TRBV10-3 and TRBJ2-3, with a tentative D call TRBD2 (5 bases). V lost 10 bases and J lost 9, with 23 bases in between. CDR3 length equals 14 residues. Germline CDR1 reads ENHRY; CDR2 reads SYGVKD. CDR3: CATRQGRAKDTQYF. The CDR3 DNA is TGTGCCACGCGGCAAGGGAGAGCCAAAGACACGCAGTATTTT.

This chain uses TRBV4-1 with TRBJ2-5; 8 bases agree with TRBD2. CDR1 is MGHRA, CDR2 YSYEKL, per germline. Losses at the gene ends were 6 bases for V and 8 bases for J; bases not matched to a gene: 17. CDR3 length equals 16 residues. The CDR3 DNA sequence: TGCGCCAGCAGGCAGCCCGGGGGTAGCGGGGTAGATACCCAGTACTTC. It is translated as CASRQPGGSGVDTQYF.

CDR3 protein: CASSYGGRAAGHEQFF. Written as DNA, the CDR3 is TGTGCCAGCAGTTATGGCGGGAGGGCCGCCGGACATGAGCAGTTCTTC. J is TRBJ2-1 and V is TRBV6-5; TRBD2 matches 9 bases. CDR1 MNHEY and CDR2 SVGAGI come from the germline V gene. Unmatched junction bases numbered 11, after V lost 3 bases and J lost 8 bases. The CDR3 runs to 16 residues.

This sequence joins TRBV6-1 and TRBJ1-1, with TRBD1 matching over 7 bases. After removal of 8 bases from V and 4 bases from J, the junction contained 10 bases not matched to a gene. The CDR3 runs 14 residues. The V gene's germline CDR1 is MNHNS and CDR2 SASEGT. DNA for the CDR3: TGTGCCAGCCGCAGACAGGGCTTCCCCACTGAAGCTTTCTTT. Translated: CASRRQGFPTEAFF.

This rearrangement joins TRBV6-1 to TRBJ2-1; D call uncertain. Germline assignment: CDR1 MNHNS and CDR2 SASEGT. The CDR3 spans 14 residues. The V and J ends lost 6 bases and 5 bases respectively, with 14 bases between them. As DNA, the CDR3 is TGTGCCAGCAGAGGGCGGCTAACCGACAATGAGCAGTTCTTC. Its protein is CASRGRLTDNEQFF.

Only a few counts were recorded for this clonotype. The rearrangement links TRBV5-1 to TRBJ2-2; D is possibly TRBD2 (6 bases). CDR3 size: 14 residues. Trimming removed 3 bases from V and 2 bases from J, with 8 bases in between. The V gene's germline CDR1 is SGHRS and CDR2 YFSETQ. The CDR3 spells CASSYGTNTGELFF. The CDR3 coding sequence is TGCGCCAGCAGCTATGGGACTAACACCGGGGAGCTGTTTTTT.

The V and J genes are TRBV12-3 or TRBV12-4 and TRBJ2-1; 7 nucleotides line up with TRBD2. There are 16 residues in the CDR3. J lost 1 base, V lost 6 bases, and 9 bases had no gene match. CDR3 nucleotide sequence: TGTGCCAGCAGCTTTACGGGCGGGAGATCCTACAATGAGCAGTTCTTC. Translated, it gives CASSFTGGRSYNEQFF.

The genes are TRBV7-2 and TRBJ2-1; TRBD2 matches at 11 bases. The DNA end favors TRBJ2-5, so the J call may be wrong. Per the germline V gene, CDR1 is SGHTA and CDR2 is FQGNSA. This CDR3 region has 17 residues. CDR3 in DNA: TGTGCCAGCAGCGACGTAGCGGGAGGGCTTCAAGGAGAGACCCAGTACTTC. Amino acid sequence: CASSDVAGGLQGETQYF.

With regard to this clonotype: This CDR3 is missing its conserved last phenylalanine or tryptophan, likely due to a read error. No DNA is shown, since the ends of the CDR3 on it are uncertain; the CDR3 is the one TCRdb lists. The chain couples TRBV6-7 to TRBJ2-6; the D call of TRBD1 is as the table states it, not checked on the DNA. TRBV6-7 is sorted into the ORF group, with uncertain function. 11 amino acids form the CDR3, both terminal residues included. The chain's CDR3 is CCPQHFKQPGS.

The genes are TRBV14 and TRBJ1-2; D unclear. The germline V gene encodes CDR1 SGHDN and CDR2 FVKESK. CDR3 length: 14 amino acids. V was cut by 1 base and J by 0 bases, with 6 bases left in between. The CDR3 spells CASSQVRANYGYTF. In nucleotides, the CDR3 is TGTGCCAGCAGCCAAGTCCGGGCTAACTATGGCTACACCTTC. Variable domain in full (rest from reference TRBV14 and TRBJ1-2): EAGVTQFPSHSVIEKGQTVTLRCDPISGHDNLYWYRRVMGKEIKFLLHFVKESKQDESGMPNNRFLAERTGGTYSTLKVQPAELEDSGVYFCASSQVRANYGYTFGSGTRLTVV.

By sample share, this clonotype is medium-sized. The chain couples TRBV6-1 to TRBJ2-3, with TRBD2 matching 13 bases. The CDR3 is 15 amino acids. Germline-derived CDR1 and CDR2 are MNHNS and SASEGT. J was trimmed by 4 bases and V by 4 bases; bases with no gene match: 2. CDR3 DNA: TGTGCCAGCAGTGGGACTAGCGGGAGCCCAGATACGCAGTATTTT. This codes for CASSGTSGSPDTQYF.

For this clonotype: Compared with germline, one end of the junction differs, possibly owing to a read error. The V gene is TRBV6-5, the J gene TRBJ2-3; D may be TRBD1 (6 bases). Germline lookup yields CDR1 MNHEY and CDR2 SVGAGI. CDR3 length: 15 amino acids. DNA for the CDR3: TGTGCCAGCAGTTCCGGACAGTGGGCCAGGAATATGCAGTACTTT. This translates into CASSSGQWARNMQYF.

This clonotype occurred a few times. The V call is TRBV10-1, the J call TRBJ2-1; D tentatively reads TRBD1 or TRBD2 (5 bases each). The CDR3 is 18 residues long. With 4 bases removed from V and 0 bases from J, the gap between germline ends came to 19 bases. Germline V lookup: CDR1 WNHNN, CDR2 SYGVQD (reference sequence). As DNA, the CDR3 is TGCGCCAGCAGTGGGCCGGGACGGAGCGACTCCTCCTACAATGAGCAGTTCTTC. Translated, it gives CASSGPGRSDSSYNEQFF.

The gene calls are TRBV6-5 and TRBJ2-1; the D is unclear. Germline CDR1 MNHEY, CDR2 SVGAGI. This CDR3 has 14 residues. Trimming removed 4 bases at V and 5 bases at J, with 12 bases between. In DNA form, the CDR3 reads TGTGCCAGCAGTTCGTATCTAGAAGACAATGAGCAGTTCTTC. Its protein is CASSSYLEDNEQFF.

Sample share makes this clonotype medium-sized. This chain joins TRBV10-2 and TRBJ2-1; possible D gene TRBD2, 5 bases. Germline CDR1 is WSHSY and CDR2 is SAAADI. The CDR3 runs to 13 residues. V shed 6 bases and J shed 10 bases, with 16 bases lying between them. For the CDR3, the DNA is TGCGCCAGCAGGGAGGCCGCGTTAAGGGAGCAGTTCTTC. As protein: CASREAALREQFF.

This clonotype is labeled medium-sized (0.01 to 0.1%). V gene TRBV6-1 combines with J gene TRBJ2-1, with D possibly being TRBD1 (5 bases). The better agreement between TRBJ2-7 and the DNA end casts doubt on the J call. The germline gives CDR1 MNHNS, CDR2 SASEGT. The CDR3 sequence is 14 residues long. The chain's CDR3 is CASSEMAGLGEQYF. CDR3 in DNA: TGTGCCAGCAGTGAGATGGCAGGGTTGGGCGAGCAGTACTTC.